This T cell receptor (beta chain) was identified during a study of blood T cell repertoires in COVID-19. About the research overall: Sites in the United States, Italy and Spain provided acute and convalescent COVID-19 samples.

Authors' data handling: It was from reference gene primer amplification that nucleated cell counts were estimated. The data were produced by immunoSEQ multiplex PCR, yet TCRdb's version contains in-frame clones alone and is incomplete. V, J and clone size are those of that table, while D and trimming were read from the DNA. The table includes around 200,000 clones, approximately 86% detected once. This clone has more than one count but fewer than ten. With 6 bases clipped from V and 9 bases from J, the junction kept 11 bases outside the gene matches. CDR3 size: 14 residues. Germline-derived CDR1 and CDR2 are SQVTM and ANQGSEA.

Sequencing was carried out using peripheral blood. The sequence was obtained from a man aged 40-49 years with active or convalescent COVID-19. The V call is TRBV29-1, the J call TRBJ1-6; 7 bases match TRBD1. The CDR3 is CSVADREGSSPLHF. The CDR3, as DNA: TGCAGCGTCGCCGACAGGGAAGGTAGTTCACCCCTCCACTTT.